Sequencing of this T cell receptor beta chain was carried out in a study of cytomegalovirus exposure and HLA in healthy donors. Repertoires were generated with immunoSEQ multiplex PCR, while TCRdb's copy carries only in-frame clones and drops some. The sample records about 83,000 clones, about 96% being singletons. The study, taken as a whole, reports: Subsequent analysis of the approximately 110 validation repertoires found a tendency for first-cohort TCR clusters to co-occur. There were 150 to 200 TCR beta chains listed as cytomegalovirus-associated. The classifier was said to identify cytomegalovirus status with high specificity and sensitivity.

The CDR3 length is 14 residues. V was pared by 3 bases and J by 7 bases, with 12 bases between. In germline, CDR1 is MDHEN, CDR2 SYDVKM. About this clone: Its specificity is unknown.

The sample consisted of PBMCs. This sequence joins TRBV28 and TRBJ1-4; a possible D gene is TRBD1 (5 bases). This TCR came from a woman aged 18-29 years in good health and CMV-seronegative. The CDR3 bases are TGTGCCAGCAGTTTCTCCCAGGGAGGTGAAAAACTGTTTTTT. Amino acids: CASSFSQGGEKLFF. Full variable domain (rest looked up from reference TRBV28 and TRBJ1-4): DVKVTQSSRYLVKRTGEKVFLECVQDMDHENMFWYRQDPGLGLRLIYFSYDVKMKEKGDIPEGYSVSREKKERFSLILESASTNQTSMYLCASSFSQGGEKLFFGSGTQLSVL.